The rows below give T cell receptor beta chains drawn from one sample of a study of T cells in Graves' hyperthyroidism and ophthalmopathy. TCRdb re-derived calls from the multiplex PCR reads in MiXCR, one entry per CDR3 protein. The sample carries 300,000 to 400,000 distinct CDR3 sequences, around a sixth recorded once. Sequencing was done on a sample of blood. The receptors were gathered from a woman aged 45-60 years with Graves' hyperthyroidism. Both conserved end residues are part of each CDR3. D genes are given only for firm matches. Part of the rows lack a size; the others show once, few, many or a class for expanded clones.

TRBJ1-4 | TRBD1 | many | TRBV5-1 | CASSLQGNEKLFF | TGCGCCAGCAGCTTACAGGGGAATGAAAAACTGTTTTTT
TRBJ2-1 | . | . | TRBV18 | CASSLTLTGSPIHNEQFF | TGTGCCAGCTCACTAACCCTGACAGGCTCCCCCATCCACAATGAGCAGTTCTTC
TRBJ2-1 | . | many | TRBV6-1 | CASSEAAGSPYNEQFF | TGTGCCAGCAGTGAAGCTGCTGGCAGTCCCTACAATGAGCAGTTCTTC
TRBJ2-5 | . | few | TRBV12-3/TRBV12-4 | CASSLANRGETQYF | TGTGCCAGCAGTTTAGCAAACCGGGGAGAGACCCAGTACTTC
TRBJ1-1 | . | many | TRBV6-1 | CASSDVGGTEAFF | TGTGCCAGCAGTGACGTAGGAGGGACTGAAGCTTTCTTT
TRBJ2-1 | TRBD2 | many | TRBV28 | CASVGRSSYNEQFF | TGTGCCAGCGTCGGGAGGTCCTCCTACAATGAGCAGTTCTTC
TRBJ1-1 | TRBD1 | . | TRBV5-1 | CTSSDQLTGGGTEAFF | TGCACCAGCAGCGACCAACTTACAGGGGGCGGCACTGAAGCTTTCTTT
TRBJ1-1 | . | few | TRBV6-1 | CASREIGGTEAFF | TGTGCCAGCAGGGAAATTGGGGGTACTGAAGCTTTCTTT
TRBJ1-2 | TRBD1 | . | TRBV10-3 | CAILGGQGGGYTF | TGTGCCATCCTGGGGGGACAGGGTGGTGGCTACACCTTC
TRBJ1-1 | . | many | TRBV11-2 | CASSFVGGAFF | TGTGCCAGCAGCTTCGTCGGCGGAGCTTTCTTT
TRBJ2-3 | TRBD1 | many | TRBV5-1 | CASSPGQGADTQYF | TGCGCCAGCAGCCCAGGACAGGGGGCAGATACGCAGTATTTT
TRBJ2-2 | . | . | TRBV7-8 | CASSLAGVGGGRTGELFF | TGTGCCAGCAGCTTAGCGGGCGTAGGGGGTGGGCGGACCGGGGAGCTGTTTTTT
TRBJ2-7 | . | . | TRBV9 | CASSVEWDPSEQYF | TGTGCCAGCAGCGTAGAGTGGGACCCCTCAGAGCAGTACTTC
TRBJ1-2 | . | few | TRBV18 | CASSPQATEDGYTF | TGTGCCAGCTCACCACAAGCGACAGAGGATGGCTACACCTTC
TRBJ1-1 | TRBD1 | . | TRBV30 | CAWSSTGTGGRSEAFF | TGTGCCTGGAGTTCAACCGGGACAGGGGGCAGGAGTGAAGCTTTCTTT
TRBJ2-1 | TRBD2 | many | TRBV24-1 | CATSDAGTSSYNEQFF | TGTGCCACCAGTGACGCCGGGACTAGCAGTTACAATGAGCAGTTCTTC
TRBJ2-1 | . | many | TRBV7-2 | CASSPYHRDNEQFF | TGTGCCAGCAGCCCATACCACAGGGACAATGAGCAGTTCTTC
TRBJ2-1 | . | . | TRBV9 | CASSVRQQINEQFF | TGTGCCAGCAGCGTTAGACAGCAAATTAATGAGCAGTTCTTC
TRBJ2-5 | TRBD2 | . | TRBV12-3/TRBV12-4 | CASSFDLAGQETQYF | TGTGCCAGCAGTTTCGATCTAGCGGGGCAAGAGACCCAGTACTTC
TRBJ2-2 | . | few | TRBV28 | CASTRPARWNTGELFF | TGTGCCAGCACCCGCCCGGCCCGCTGGAACACCGGGGAGCTGTTTTTT
TRBJ2-2 | . | . | TRBV6-1 | CVSSGYRGIGELFF | TGTGTCAGCAGTGGTTATCGAGGGATCGGGGAGCTGTTTTTT
TRBJ2-5 | . | many | TRBV20-1 | CSARVPYQETQYF | TGCAGTGCTCGCGTGCCCTACCAAGAGACCCAGTACTTC
TRBJ2-3 | . | many | TRBV3-1 | CASSLKSSTDTQYF | TGTGCCAGCAGCCTCAAGTCTAGCACAGATACGCAGTATTTT
TRBJ2-7 | TRBD2 | . | TRBV3-1 | CASSQDASGNREQYF | TGTGCCAGCAGCCAAGACGCTAGCGGGAACCGCGAGCAGTACTTC
TRBJ2-5 | . | many | TRBV7-3 | CASSPSQGETQYF | TGTGCCAGCAGCCCCTCTCAGGGGGAGACCCAGTACTTC
TRBJ1-4 | TRBD1 | . | TRBV6-1 | CASRNTWDREKLFF | TGTGCCAGCAGGAACACCTGGGACAGGGAAAAACTGTTTTTT
TRBJ2-3 | . | . | TRBV11-2 | CASSLLAVTDTQYF | TGTGCCAGCAGCTTACTCGCGGTCACAGATACGCAGTATTTT
TRBJ2-1 | . | . | TRBV10-3 | CAIGSPYNEQFF | TGTGCCATCGGCAGCCCCTACAATGAGCAGTTCTTC
TRBJ2-2 | TRBD2 | many | TRBV30 | CAWTARLAGESGELFF | TGTGCCTGGACCGCCAGACTAGCGGGAGAATCCGGGGAGCTGTTTTTT
TRBJ2-3 | TRBD1 | many | TRBV2 | CANRQGWSTDTQYF | TGTGCCAATAGACAGGGATGGAGCACAGATACGCAGTATTTT
TRBJ2-1 | . | many | TRBV6-1 | CASRYRRERYNEQFF | TGTGCCAGCAGGTACCGGAGGGAGCGATACAATGAGCAGTTCTTC
TRBJ1-1 | . | many | TRBV6-6 | CASSYRAGAQTEAFF | TGTGCCAGCAGTTACAGAGCAGGGGCGCAAACTGAAGCTTTCTTT
TRBJ2-1 | TRBD2 | many | TRBV20-1 | CSARQLLAGDDEQFF | TGCAGTGCTAGACAGTTACTAGCGGGAGACGATGAGCAGTTCTTC
TRBJ1-2 | TRBD1 | many | TRBV7-9 | CASTAGRDRTGYTF | TGTGCCAGCACCGCCGGCCGGGACAGGACTGGCTACACCTTC
TRBJ2-1 | TRBD1 | many | TRBV20-1 | CSATGQGADNEQFF | TGCAGTGCAACCGGACAGGGGGCGGACAATGAGCAGTTCTTC
TRBJ2-3 | TRBD2 | few | TRBV5-4 | CASSLDGTIFPDTQYF | TGTGCCAGCAGCTTGGATGGGACTATCTTTCCAGATACGCAGTATTTT
TRBJ2-7 | . | . | TRBV5-5 | CASSQAAGSSYEQYF | TGCGCCAGCAGCCAAGCGGCCGGGTCCTCCTACGAGCAGTACTTC
TRBJ1-1 | TRBD1 | many | TRBV7-9 | CASSSPGQGVNTEAFF | TGTGCCAGCAGCTCGCCGGGACAGGGTGTGAACACTGAAGCTTTCTTT
TRBJ1-1 | TRBD1 | many | TRBV20-1 | CSVNRGDTEAFF | TGCAGTGTCAACAGGGGGGACACTGAAGCTTTCTTT
TRBJ2-3 | TRBD2 | few | TRBV24-1 | CATSDFAGGDGDTQYF | TGTGCCACCAGTGATTTCGCGGGGGGTGATGGAGATACGCAGTATTTT
TRBJ2-3 | . | . | TRBV6-2/TRBV6-3 | CASRDQTTDTQYF | TGTGCCAGCCGGGACCAAACCACAGATACGCAGTATTTT
TRBJ1-1 | . | . | TRBV14 | CASSQQAAGATEAFF | TGTGCCAGCAGCCAACAGGCGGCTGGCGCCACTGAAGCTTTCTTT
TRBJ2-6 | . | . | TRBV19 | CASIATGIRLSGANVLTF | TGTGCCAGTATTGCTACAGGCATAAGACTCTCTGGGGCCAACGTCCTGACTTTC
TRBJ1-1 | . | few | TRBV18 | CASSPTDTEAFF | TGTGCCAGCTCACCAACAGACACTGAAGCTTTCTTT
TRBJ2-7 | . | . | TRBV5-1 | CASSLGANEQYF | TGCGCCAGCAGCCTGGGGGCCAACGAGCAGTACTTC
TRBJ2-4 | . | few | TRBV6-6 | CASSYAMGPKIENIQYF | TGTGCCAGCAGTTACGCGATGGGACCAAAGATTGAAAACATTCAGTACTTC
TRBJ2-2 | . | . | TRBV7-9 | CASSSPPGGTGELFF | TGTGCCAGCAGCTCACCCCCCGGGGGAACAGGGGAGCTGTTTTTT
TRBJ2-7 | . | many | TRBV11-1 | CASSSTGIEQYF | TGTGCCAGCAGCTCAACAGGGATCGAGCAGTACTTC
TRBJ1-1 | TRBD1 | . | TRBV6-1 | CASSAGQGKNTEAFF | TGTGCCAGCAGTGCCGGACAGGGGAAGAACACTGAAGCTTTCTTT
TRBJ2-1 | TRBD1 | . | TRBV4-1 | CASRGTGNSYNEQFF | TGCGCCAGCAGAGGGACAGGGAACTCCTACAATGAGCAGTTCTTC
TRBJ2-7 | TRBD2 | . | TRBV6-1 | CASSGLADTYEQYF | TGTGCCAGCAGTGGACTAGCGGATACCTACGAGCAGTACTTC
TRBJ2-2 | . | few | TRBV6-1 | CASIGLNTGELFF | TGTGCCAGCATTGGGTTGAACACCGGGGAGCTGTTTTTT
TRBJ2-5 | . | . | TRBV5-1 | CASSTIGSQETQYF | TGCGCCAGCAGCACAATAGGTTCCCAAGAGACCCAGTACTTC
TRBJ2-3 | TRBD2 | few | TRBV6-1 | CASRKLSSGASTDTQYF | TGTGCCAGCAGAAAACTTTCTAGCGGGGCTAGCACAGATACGCAGTATTTT
TRBJ1-2 | TRBD1 | few | TRBV29-1 | CSWSGTGDSRYTF | TGCAGTTGGTCCGGGACAGGGGATTCCCGCTACACCTTC
TRBJ2-3 | TRBD2 | . | TRBV6-1 | CASSVTSGSTDTQYF | TGTGCCAGCAGTGTAACTAGCGGCAGCACAGATACGCAGTATTTT
TRBJ1-6 | TRBD1 | few | TRBV7-2 | CASSFTLGTDYSPLHF | TGTGCCAGCAGCTTTACTTTAGGGACAGACTATTCACCCCTCCACTTT
TRBJ2-3 | . | . | TRBV10-1 | CASSVEFSTDTQYF | TGCGCCAGCAGTGTGGAATTTAGCACAGATACGCAGTATTTT
TRBJ2-7 | TRBD1 | many | TRBV28 | CASSTGEDEQYF | TGTGCCAGCAGTACAGGGGAAGACGAGCAGTACTTC
TRBJ2-3 | . | . | TRBV29-1 | CSVESDTQYF | TGCAGCGTTGAATCAGATACGCAGTATTTT